This T cell receptor beta chain stems from a study of graft-versus-host responses after intestinal transplantation. Study-wide context: Recipients obtained multivisceral, liver-intestinal, or isolated intestinal transplants. Once they had received anti-thymocyte globulin induction, all recipients took tacrolimus and steroids for approximately three years.

Sequencing was performed with immunoSEQ multiplex PCR; in TCRdb, only in-frame clones are kept and a portion is missing. The repertoire holds 93,000 or so clones, roughly 93% seen once, with 0.95% to 1.5% in the top ten. The CDR3 runs to 14 residues. Trimming removed 2 bases at V and 1 base at J, with 9 bases between. Per the germline V gene, CDR1 is SGHRS and CDR2 is YFSETQ. About this clone itself: The target antigen is unknown.

The clonotype was recovered from a human donor who received an intestinal transplant. The V gene is TRBV5-1, the J gene TRBJ1-1, with D possibly being TRBD1 (5 bases). This specimen was unstimulated CD8+ T cells sorted from spleen or lymph node cells, taken before intestinal transplant. The CDR3 spells CASSFETANTEAFF. The DNA for the CDR3 is TGCGCCAGCAGCTTCGAGACAGCGAACACTGAAGCTTTCTTT.